The 19 T cell receptor beta chains presented below share a single source sample, sequenced in a study of blood T cell repertoires in COVID-19. TCRdb's table, derived via immunoSEQ multiplex PCR, lists solely in-frame clones and lacks some. The sample carries around 240,000 clones, around 93% recorded once. Specimen: PBMCs or T cells enriched from blood (not recorded which). Receptors originate from a human donor in a cohort exposed to, infected with or recovered from COVID-19 (not recorded which). The donor label of this sample is uncertain.

This clone was picked up a small number of times. The genes are TRBV2 and TRBJ1-6; TRBD1 aligns across 7 bases. The CDR3 totals 14 residues. After removal of 7 bases from V and 5 bases from J, the junction contained 5 bases not matched to a gene. Germline V gives CDR1 SNHLY, CDR2 FYNNEI. CDR3 coding DNA: TGTGCCAGCATTAGGGACAGAGATAATTCACCCCTCCACTTT. This gives the protein CASIRDRDNSPLHF.

The chain joins TRBV19 to TRBJ1-1; no clear D gene. The length of the CDR3 is 13 residues. Trimming shortened V by 5 bases and J by 1 base, and 8 bases separated the two germline ends. Germline CDR1 reads LNHDA; CDR2 reads SQIVND (reference sequence). The CDR3, as DNA: TGTGCCAGTAGTCCTCCGGGGAACACTGAAGCTTTCTTT. This codes for CASSPPGNTEAFF.

There are a few counts of this clone. The chain combines TRBV7-8 with TRBJ1-3; D unclear. The V end lost 5 bases, the J end lost 2 bases, and 10 bases lay between the germline ends. Germline V CDR1 and CDR2: SGHVS, FQNEAQ. CDR3 size: 14 residues. Written as DNA, the CDR3 is TGTGCCAGCAGCCCCGGGGTGCCTGGAAACACCATATATTTT. Translating it yields CASSPGVPGNTIYF.

Comment on this clone: Within the sample, other DNA sequences also encode this same CDR3. The rearrangement uses TRBV19 and TRBJ1-1; perhaps TRBD1 as D (5 bases). Deletions cut 3 bases from V and 5 bases from J, with 10 bases between. The germline gives CDR1 LNHDA, CDR2 SQIVND (reference sequence). The CDR3 covers 13 residues. CDR3 residues: CASSIGQGTEAFF. The CDR3 DNA reads as TGTGCCAGTAGTATCGGGCAGGGAACTGAAGCTTTCTTT.

V and J are TRBV7-2 and TRBJ1-1; 9 nucleotides match TRBD1. The V and J ends lost 5 bases and 11 bases, in that order; junction bases with no gene match: 18. Germline CDR1 is SGHTA and CDR2 is FQGNSA. There are 16 residues in the CDR3. As DNA, the CDR3 is TGTGCCAGCAGCGTAGGGGGCGGGACAGGGCTTTTTGTGGCTTTCTTT. Its translation: CASSVGGGTGLFVAFF.

The chain links TRBV5-1 to TRBJ1-1; tentatively, D is TRBD1 (5 bases). This CDR3 is built from 15 residues. CDR1 and CDR2 (germline): SGHRS, YFSETQ. Trimming removed 5 bases at V and 5 bases at J, with 19 bases between. The CDR3 protein is CASSMGLRRETEAFF. The CDR3 DNA reads TGCGCCAGCAGTATGGGGCTGAGGAGAGAGACTGAAGCTTTCTTT.

V is TRBV7-2 and J is TRBJ2-1; 10 positions agree with TRBD1. The CDR3 is 14 residues long. In germline, CDR1 is SGHTA, CDR2 FQGNSA. The trim removed 7 bases at V and 4 bases at J, leaving 4 bases unmatched. This CDR3 reads CASIKGQGYNEQFF. The CDR3 DNA reads TGTGCCAGCATTAAGGGACAGGGGTACAATGAGCAGTTCTTC.

V gene TRBV7-8 combines with J gene TRBJ1-5, with a weak D call TRBD1 (5 bases). With 1 base removed from V and 4 bases from J, the gap between germline ends came to 11 bases. Germline V gene sequence: CDR1 SGHVS, CDR2 FQNEAQ. This CDR3 has 15 residues. The CDR3 reads CASSLGRGRNQPQHF. CDR3 bases: TGTGCCAGCAGCTTAGGACGGGGGAGGAATCAGCCCCAGCATTTT.

The gene calls are TRBV27 and TRBJ1-2; no clear D gene. Germline CDR1 is MNHEY and CDR2 is SMNVEV (reference sequence). The CDR3 consists of 13 residues. V gave up 5 bases and J gave up 7 bases, with 14 bases separating them. DNA of the CDR3: TGTGCCAGCAGTCCCTCAGGTTATAGTGGCTACACCTTC. Protein: CASSPSGYSGYTF.

This chain links TRBV4-3 with TRBJ1-6; a possible D gene is TRBD1 (5 bases). Germline V gene lookup returns CDR1 LGHNA and CDR2 YSLEER. This CDR3 spans 13 amino acids. Trimming pared 3 bases from V and 9 bases from J, leaving 9 bases between. The CDR3 DNA is TGCGCCAGCAGCCAGGACATGGGTTCACCCCTCCACTTT. Residues: CASSQDMGSPLHF.

This chain uses TRBV11-2 with TRBJ1-6; no clear D gene. The length of the CDR3 is 16 residues. Germline assignment: CDR1 SGHAT and CDR2 FQNNGV. V dropped 1 base and J dropped 0 bases, with 7 bases sitting between them. Here the CDR3 DNA reads TGTGCCAGCAGCTTAGTACAGAGCTCCTATAATTCACCCCTCCACTTT. Amino acid sequence: CASSLVQSSYNSPLHF.

V gene TRBV9 combines with J gene TRBJ1-3; D possibly corresponds to TRBD1 (6 bases). Deletions cut 0 bases from V and 0 bases from J, with 10 bases between. Germline assignment: CDR1 SGDLS and CDR2 YYNGEE. The CDR3 runs 16 residues. The CDR3 DNA reads as TGTGCCAGCAGCGTAGCCGGGACAAGCTCTGGAAACACCATATATTTT. As protein: CASSVAGTSSGNTIYF.

The rearrangement uses TRBV7-8 and TRBJ1-1; 7 nucleotides align to TRBD1. Germline-derived CDR1 and CDR2 are SGHVS and FQNEAQ. The V and J ends lost 0 bases and 1 base, in that order; junction bases with no gene match: 11. The CDR3 spans 18 residues. CDR3: CASSLAIAGGPRNTEAFF. The CDR3 DNA reads TGTGCCAGCAGCTTAGCGATCGCAGGGGGGCCTCGGAACACTGAAGCTTTCTTT.

This clone was recorded a few times. The chain is built from TRBV27 and TRBJ1-2; no definite D call. CDR1 and CDR2 (germline): MNHEY, SMNVEV (reference sequence). V dropped 6 bases and J dropped 8 bases, with 19 bases sitting between them. The CDR3 runs 14 residues. CDR3 nucleotides: TGTGCCAGCAGGTCAGCGGGTGCTGTGGGCGGCTACACCTTC. This sequence encodes CASRSAGAVGGYTF.

In DNA form, the CDR3 reads TGTGCCAGCTCACCGGGCAGCCGGGGGAGTCAGCCCCAGCATTTT. The encoded protein is CASSPGSRGSQPQHF. The rearrangement uses TRBV18 and TRBJ1-5; maybe TRBD1 (5 bases). Germline V CDR1 and CDR2: KGHSH, LQKENI. The CDR3 totals 15 residues. V was clipped by 3 bases and J by 6 bases, with 15 bases between them.

This chain connects TRBV7-9 to TRBJ2-3; 13 bases are shared with TRBD2. Germline V lookup: CDR1 SEHNR, CDR2 FQNEAQ (reference sequence). Trimming cost V 8 bases and J 3 bases; bases outside gene matches: 8. This CDR3 has 16 residues. CDR3 sequence reads: CASLTSGGAVTDTQYF. The CDR3 DNA follows: TGTGCCAGCTTAACTAGCGGGGGGGCCGTAACAGATACGCAGTATTTT.

The gene calls are TRBV10-2 and TRBJ2-2, with TRBD2 as a possible D gene (5 bases). The length of the CDR3 is 13 residues. Trimming shortened V by 2 bases and J by 6 bases, and 7 bases separated the two germline ends. Germline loops: CDR1 WSHSY, CDR2 SAAADI. The CDR3 region is CASSEVGAGELFF. The CDR3 DNA reads TGCGCCAGCAGTGAGGTCGGGGCCGGGGAGCTGTTTTTT.

The chain employs TRBV3-1 (or the pseudogene TRBV3-2) and TRBJ2-3, with D possibly matching TRBD1 (5 bases). Germline V CDR1 and CDR2: LGHDT, YNNKEL (reference sequence). CDR3 length: 15 amino acids. Trimming removed 4 bases from V and 2 bases from J, with 13 bases in between. The CDR3 DNA is TGTGCCAGCAGCCCGAGGCCAGGGAACACAGATACGCAGTATTTT. This gives the protein CASSPRPGNTDTQYF.

The chain carries TRBV28 and TRBJ1-2; possibly TRBD1 for D (5 bases). Germline-derived CDR1 and CDR2 are MDHEN and SYDVKM. V was clipped by 8 bases and J by 4 bases, with 11 bases between them. The CDR3 contains 12 residues. The CDR3 region is CASGAGPYGYTF. CDR3 bases: TGTGCCAGCGGAGCAGGGCCCTATGGCTACACCTTC.